This T cell receptor beta chain is drawn from a study of T cells after yellow fever vaccination. This clonotype was detected ten times or more. Its antigen remains unknown. Study findings and constraints: Of the clonotypes, a small share occurred in both CD4 and CD8 compartments.

V gave up 4 bases and J gave up 2 bases, with 5 bases separating them. The CDR3 is 11 amino acids. Germline V gene sequence: CDR1 SQVTM, CDR2 ANQGSEA. UMIs were added to TCR cDNA along with a universal primer site when it was made by 5'RACE template switching. TCRdb re-called the 5' RACE reads through MiXCR, storing one row per CDR3 protein. The data hold some 320,000 distinct CDR3 sequences, with 3.5% to 4.5% observed a single time. This receptor was obtained from a man younger than 35 who received the YFV17D yellow fever vaccine. This rearrangement joins TRBV29-1 to TRBJ2-5; a possible D gene is TRBD1 (5 bases). Sequences were derived from PBMCs, sampled 15 days after the yellow fever booster vaccination. CDR3 amino acids: CSVGQQETQYF. CDR3 nucleotide sequence: TGCAGCGTTGGACAGCAAGAGACCCAGTACTTC.